A selection of T cell receptor beta chains follows, all from one sample in a study of molecular identifiers for immune sequencing clone quantification. TCRdb re-derived calls from the PCR reads in MiXCR, one entry per CDR3 protein. Of 85,000 to 95,000 distinct CDR3 sequences in the sample, over 15% were seen once. The sample was naive CD8+ T cells from blood, with Jurkat cell RNA spiked in. Source of these receptors: a human donor in good health. Some libraries in this study had Jurkat cell RNA spiked in. CDR3s include the opening cysteine and the closing phenylalanine or tryptophan. D genes are given only for firm matches. Size is omitted from some rows. Given values are once, few, many or a class for expanded clones.

clone_size | j_call | cdr3_length | v_call | d_call | cdr3_nt | cdr3_aa
many | TRBJ1-2 | 14 | TRBV25-1 | - | TGTGCCAGCGCCGGAGGAGGCGGTTACTATGGCTACACCTTC | CASAGGGGYYGYTF
many | TRBJ1-5 | 15 | TRBV5-8 | - | TGTGCCAGCAGCCTGACAGAGGTCGGCAATCAGCCCCAGCATTTT | CASSLTEVGNQPQHF
many | TRBJ1-1 | 14 | TRBV7-9 | TRBD1 | TGTGCCAGCAGCTCCGGGACAGGGGTTCCTGAAGCTTTCTTT | CASSSGTGVPEAFF
many | TRBJ1-5 | 14 | TRBV6-1 | - | TGTGCCTCCAGGCGGGGATGGGACAATCAGCCCCAGCATTTT | CASRRGWDNQPQHF
many | TRBJ2-5 | 15 | TRBV7-3 | TRBD1 | TGTGCCAGCAGCCCAGGGACAGGGCCACAAGAGACCCAGTACTTC | CASSPGTGPQETQYF
many | TRBJ2-7 | 15 | TRBV4-1 | - | TGCGCCAGCAGCCATCGGGCCGCCAGCTCCTACGAGCAGTACTTC | CASSHRAASSYEQYF
many | TRBJ2-3 | 14 | TRBV30 | - | TGTGCCTGGAGTCAAGGTTATAGCACAGATACGCAGTATTTT | CAWSQGYSTDTQYF
- | TRBJ2-3 | 16 | TRBV28 | TRBD2 | TGTGCCAGCAGTTTTGGGGGACTAGCGCTCACAGATACGCAGTATTTT | CASSFGGLALTDTQYF
many | TRBJ2-2 | 13 | TRBV2 | - | TGTGCCAGCAGTGGTGCGAACACCGGGGAGCTGTTTTTT | CASSGANTGELFF
many | TRBJ1-4 | 12 | TRBV7-6 | - | TGTGCCAGCAGCTTAAATGATGAAAAACTGTTTTTT | CASSLNDEKLFF
many | TRBJ2-5 | 15 | TRBV20-1 | TRBD2 | TGCAGTGCTAGAGATCTACTAGCGGTCCAAGAGACCCAGTACTTC | CSARDLLAVQETQYF
many | TRBJ1-5 | 14 | TRBV27 | - | TGTGCCAGCAGTTTCCAAGGGAGCAATCAGCCCCAGCATTTT | CASSFQGSNQPQHF
medium-sized | TRBJ2-7 | 13 | TRBV19 | TRBD1 | TGTGCCAGTAGCCCGGGACAGGCCTACGAGCAGTACTTC | CASSPGQAYEQYF
many | TRBJ2-7 | 13 | TRBV19 | - | TGTGCCAGTAGTTTCGAACAGGGCTACGAGCAGTACTTC | CASSFEQGYEQYF
many | TRBJ1-5 | 15 | TRBV6-5 | TRBD1 | TGTGCCAGCAGTGAGACAGGGAATGACAATCAGCCCCAGCATTTT | CASSETGNDNQPQHF
few | TRBJ2-1 | 14 | TRBV12-3/TRBV12-4 | TRBD2 | TGTGCCAGCGTGCCTGGGACTATGTTAAATGAGCAGTTCTTC | CASVPGTMLNEQFF
- | TRBJ2-5 | 15 | TRBV28 | TRBD1 | TGTGCCAGCAGTTTTTCGACAGGGCAGCCAGAGACCCAGTACTTC | CASSFSTGQPETQYF
many | TRBJ2-5 | 14 | TRBV28 | - | TGTGCCAGCAGTCGAACAGGGTTCCAAGAGACCCAGTACTTC | CASSRTGFQETQYF
many | TRBJ2-3 | 16 | TRBV3-1 | TRBD2 | TGTGCCAGTGGGGAGGTTAGCGGGGCCTACACAGATACGCAGTATTTT | CASGEVSGAYTDTQYF
many | TRBJ1-1 | 15 | TRBV7-9 | TRBD1 | TGTGCCAGCAGCGATGGACAGGGGATGAACACTGAAGCTTTCTTT | CASSDGQGMNTEAFF
- | TRBJ1-4 | 15 | TRBV14 | TRBD1 | TGTGCCAGCAGCCAAGCCAGGGGGCCAAATGAAAAACTGTTTTTT | CASSQARGPNEKLFF
many | TRBJ2-7 | 11 | TRBV30 | - | TGTGCCTGGAGTGTGGCAAACGAGCAGTACTTC | CAWSVANEQYF
- | TRBJ2-7 | 14 | TRBV20-1 | - | TGCAGTGCTCAGAAAAGCGGCCGCACCTACGAGCAGTACTTC | CSAQKSGRTYEQYF
- | TRBJ2-3 | 18 | TRBV25-1 | - | TGTGCCAGCAGTGAATATCGGGGGGCGGGAGTCTCGACAGATACGCAGTATTTT | CASSEYRGAGVSTDTQYF
few | TRBJ2-1 | 16 | TRBV24-1 | TRBD2 | TGTGCCACCAGGGGGGGGACTAGCGGGAGGGGCAATGAGCAGTTCTTC | CATRGGTSGRGNEQFF
many | TRBJ1-5 | 13 | TRBV12-3/TRBV12-4 | - | TGTGCCAGCAGCCCCGATCCCTCGCAGCCCCAGCATTTT | CASSPDPSQPQHF
many | TRBJ2-7 | 15 | TRBV27 | - | TGTGCCAGCAGCCTGGGGTTAACGCCTACCTACGAGCAGTACTTC | CASSLGLTPTYEQYF
- | TRBJ2-5 | 16 | TRBV5-1 | - | TGCGCCAGCAGCTTGGTGACAGATGCTGACCAAGAGACCCAGTACTTC | CASSLVTDADQETQYF
many | TRBJ1-2 | 15 | TRBV4-3 | - | TGCGCCAGCAGCCAAGAGGGCGACGGGGCTTATGGCTACACCTTC | CASSQEGDGAYGYTF
many | TRBJ2-1 | 15 | TRBV6-1 | - | TGTGCCAGCACCCCCCCGGCCAGGCTCTACAATGAGCAGTTCTTC | CASTPPARLYNEQFF
- | TRBJ1-1 | 12 | TRBV6-1 | TRBD1 | TGTGCCAGCGGACAGGGAAAGACTGAAGCTTTCTTC | CASGQGKTEAFF
many | TRBJ2-1 | 12 | TRBV28 | - | TGTGCCAGCAGTTTATCCCTGGGGGAGCAGTTCTTC | CASSLSLGEQFF
many | TRBJ2-7 | 14 | TRBV27 | - | TGTGCCAGCAGGACAACAGGGAGGATTTACGAGCAGTACTTC | CASRTTGRIYEQYF
many | TRBJ2-3 | 22 | TRBV13 | TRBD2 | TGTGCCAGCAGCTTAGGCGAAGGGGGACTAGCGGGGGTCCGATCTAGCACAGATACGCAGTATTTT | CASSLGEGGLAGVRSSTDTQYF
- | TRBJ2-1 | 14 | TRBV18 | - | TGTGCCAGCTCACCAGGGGGACTTTACAATGAGCAGTTCTTC | CASSPGGLYNEQFF
many | TRBJ1-5 | 13 | TRBV2 | - | TGTGCCAGCAGTGGGTCAGGCAATCAGCCCCAGCATTTT | CASSGSGNQPQHF
many | TRBJ2-7 | 13 | TRBV24-1 | - | TGTGCCACCAGTGCCAGGGGCCCCTACGAGCAGTACTTC | CATSARGPYEQYF
- | TRBJ2-3 | 15 | TRBV12-3/TRBV12-4 | TRBD1 | TGTGCCTGCAGTCCAGGACAGGGGGATGGAGATACACAGTATTTT | CACSPGQGDGDTQYF
many | TRBJ1-5 | 16 | TRBV6-2/TRBV6-3 | - | TGTGCCAGCAGTTACGGACCCAACCCGGGCAATCAGCCCCAGCATTTT | CASSYGPNPGNQPQHF
once | TRBJ1-1 | 13 | TRBV10-3 | - | TGTGCCATCCGGCCAGGGGCGCTGCCAGAAGCTTTCTTT | CAIRPGALPEAFF
- | TRBJ2-3 | 15 | TRBV7-9 | - | TGTGCCAGCAACCAGGGGGGGGAGTCCCCAGATACGCGGTATTTT | CASNQGGESPDTRYF
many | TRBJ2-2 | 13 | TRBV19 | - | TGTGCCAGTACCGACGGGGGGCCCGGGGAGCTGTTTTTT | CASTDGGPGELFF
many | TRBJ1-1 | 15 | TRBV4-1 | - | TGCGCCAGCAGCCTGCGGGCCAGCCCGAACACTGAAGCTTTCTTT | CASSLRASPNTEAFF
many | TRBJ1-1 | 13 | TRBV6-5 | - | TGTGCCAGCAGTTACTCGGGGACATCTGAAGCTTTCTTT | CASSYSGTSEAFF
many | TRBJ2-3 | 16 | TRBV28 | - | TGTGCCAGCACCCCGAACCCGGGACACAGCACAGATACGCAGTATTTT | CASTPNPGHSTDTQYF
- | TRBJ1-1 | 15 | TRBV5-3 | TRBD1 | TGTGCCAGCAGCCCATGGACAGGGTTGGGCACTGAAGCTTTCTTT | CASSPWTGLGTEAFF
many | TRBJ2-1 | 16 | TRBV4-3 | TRBD2 | TGCGCCAGCAGCCAAGAGGCGGGACTAGCGGGGGAGGGGCAGTTCTTC | CASSQEAGLAGEGQFF
many | TRBJ2-4 | 19 | TRBV9 | - | TGTGCCAGCAGCAATTACCGGGACACCATATTTCGAGCCAAAAACATTCAGTACTTC | CASSNYRDTIFRAKNIQYF
many | TRBJ2-2 | 13 | TRBV7-9 | - | TGTGCCAGCAGCATACAGGGAGCCGGGGAGCTGTTTTTT | CASSIQGAGELFF
- | TRBJ1-1 | 13 | TRBV4-3 | - | TGCGCCAGCAGCCAAGAGGCCCGGACTGAAGCTTTCTTT | CASSQEARTEAFF
many | TRBJ2-1 | 16 | TRBV9 | - | TGTGCCAGCAGCGTAGTCGGTAGCGGAGACTACAATGAGCAGTTCTTC | CASSVVGSGDYNEQFF
many | TRBJ2-3 | 13 | TRBV11-2 | - | TGTGCCAGCAGCTTAGAGTGGACAGATACGCAGTATTTT | CASSLEWTDTQYF
many | TRBJ1-5 | 14 | TRBV6-2/TRBV6-3 | - | TGTGCCAGCAGTCCCGGTTGGGGCAATCAGCCCCAGCATTTT | CASSPGWGNQPQHF
many | TRBJ2-7 | 13 | TRBV2 | TRBD1 | TGTGCCAGCAGGGGACAGGTCAACTACGAGCAGTACTTC | CASRGQVNYEQYF
many | TRBJ1-1 | 15 | TRBV9 | - | TGTGCCAGCAGCGGACGGACAGAGCTGAACACTGAAGCTTTCTTT | CASSGRTELNTEAFF